This TCR beta chain came from a study of tumor-infiltrating lymphocytes in primary liver carcinoma. Across the whole study: Per sample, productive TCRbeta reads numbered roughly 3.65 to 7.13 million, similar across tissue types.

From around 500 ng of total RNA, TCR beta-specific cDNA was reverse-transcribed using a constant-region primer. Investigators got TCR beta libraries out of three nested multiplex PCR rounds, done with slightly modified ARM-PCR. The study ran its first two PCR rounds for about 11 cycles each, using TRBV1-TRBV30 forward primers and a C-beta reverse primer. TCRdb redid the calling of the multiplex PCR reads with MiXCR, one entry per CDR3 protein. The sample records 95,000 to 150,000 distinct CDR3 sequences, around 60% being singletons. Germline assignment: CDR1 LGHNA and CDR2 YNFKEQ. This CDR3 spans 14 amino acids. General observations from the study: In tumor-adjacent and tumor-blood pairs, overlap was lower than in tumor region pairs.

In regard to this clonotype: The antigen is undetermined. One end of the junction varies from germline; a read error may be responsible.

Unsorted bulk tissue, about 17-33 mg of it, served as the source for co-extraction of RNA and DNA. Every patient in the cohort had a primary liver carcinoma. That carcinoma was treated by surgical resection. Sequencing input: liver tumor tissue from sampling region 1. Subset defined: tumor region T1, superior pole. The genes are TRBV4-2 and TRBJ2-7; 8 bases fit TRBD2. This receptor was taken from a woman aged 55 to 70 with primary liver carcinoma and hepatitis B virus infection. The CDR3 DNA reads as TGTGCCAGCAGTCACAGCGGGAGTGCCTATGAGCAGTACTTC. Amino acid sequence: CASSHSGSAYEQYF.